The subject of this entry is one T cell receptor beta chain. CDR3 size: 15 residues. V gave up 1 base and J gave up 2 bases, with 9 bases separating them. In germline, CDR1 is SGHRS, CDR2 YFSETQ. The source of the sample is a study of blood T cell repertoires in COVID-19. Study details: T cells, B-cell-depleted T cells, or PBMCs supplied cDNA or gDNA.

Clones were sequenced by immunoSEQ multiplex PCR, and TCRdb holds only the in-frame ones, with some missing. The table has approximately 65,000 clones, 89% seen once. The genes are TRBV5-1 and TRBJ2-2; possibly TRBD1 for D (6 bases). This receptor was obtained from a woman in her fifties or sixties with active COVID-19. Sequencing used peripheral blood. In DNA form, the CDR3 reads TGCGCCAGCAGCTTGACAGGGATAAACACCGGGGAGCTGTTTTTT. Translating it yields CASSLTGINTGELFF.